This TCR beta chain was sequenced in a study of CD8 T cells in Susac syndrome. V was cut by 6 bases and J by 7 bases, with 21 bases left in between. Germline CDR1 and CDR2: MNHEY and SVGAGI. The CDR3 extends over 15 amino acids. A quantity of about 0.5 to 1 ug RNA underwent reverse transcription using random hexamers. TCRdb recomputed calls from the immunoSEQ multiplex PCR reads with MiXCR, one row per CDR3 protein. The sample has under 550,000 distinct CDR3 sequences; 75% to 90% are singletons. The TCR originated in a human donor with multiple sclerosis. Source material: CD8+ T cells from PBMCs. The rearrangement uses TRBV6-5 and TRBJ1-2; possible D gene TRBD1, 5 bases. The CDR3: CASSHNNLRESGYTF. CDR3 DNA: TGTGCCAGCAGCCATAATAACCTCAGGGAATCTGGCTACACCTTC.